The source of this TCR beta chain is a study of CD4 T cells in relation to SARS-CoV-2 and coronaviruses. The V gene lost 6 bases and the J gene lost 1 base, with 12 bases spanning the gap. Germline CDR1 is MNHEY and CDR2 is SVGAGI. This CDR3 has 14 residues. CD4+ T cells from unexposed donors were obtained before the COVID-19 pandemic (2011-2018). The repertoire was sequenced with immunoSEQ multiplex PCR; TCRdb's copy has only in-frame clones and lacks some. Altogether 60,000 to 75,000 clones are present, over 85% being singletons, with the ten largest covering roughly 0.21%. A single count supports this clone.

The specimen was naive CD4+ T cells from PBMCs. Subset noted: naive CD4+ T cells isolated by negative enrichment. The source is a human donor in good health. The chain couples TRBV6-5 to TRBJ2-5; weak D call: TRBD2 (6 bases). In DNA, the CDR3 is TGTGCCAGCAGATTGGCGGGGATCCAAGAGACCCAGTACTTC. Its protein is CASRLAGIQETQYF.